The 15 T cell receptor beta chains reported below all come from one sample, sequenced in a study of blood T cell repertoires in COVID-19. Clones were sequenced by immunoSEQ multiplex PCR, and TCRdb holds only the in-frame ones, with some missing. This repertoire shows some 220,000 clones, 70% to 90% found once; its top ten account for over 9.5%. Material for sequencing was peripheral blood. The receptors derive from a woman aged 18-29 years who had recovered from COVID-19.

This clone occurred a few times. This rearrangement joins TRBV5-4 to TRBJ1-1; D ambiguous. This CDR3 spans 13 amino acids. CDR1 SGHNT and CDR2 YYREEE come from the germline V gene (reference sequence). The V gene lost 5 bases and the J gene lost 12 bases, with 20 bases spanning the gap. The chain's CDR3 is CASSPTAAPGTFF. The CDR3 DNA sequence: TGTGCCAGCAGTCCTACTGCTGCCCCAGGAACTTTCTTT.

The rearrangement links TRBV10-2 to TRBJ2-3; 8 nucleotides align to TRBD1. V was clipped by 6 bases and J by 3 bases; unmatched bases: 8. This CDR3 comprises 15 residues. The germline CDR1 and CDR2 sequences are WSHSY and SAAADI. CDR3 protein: CASRSGTGETDTQYF. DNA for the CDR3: TGCGCCAGCAGATCAGGGACAGGAGAGACAGATACGCAGTATTTT.

The CDR3: CASSAVTGGFAEAFF. CDR3 coding DNA: TGTGCCAGCAGCGCTGTGACAGGGGGCTTTGCTGAAGCTTTCTTT. V and J are TRBV28 and TRBJ1-1; 10 bases map to TRBD1. V was clipped by 6 bases and J by 6 bases; unmatched bases: 10. The CDR3 spans 15 residues. Germline loops: CDR1 MDHEN, CDR2 SYDVKM. Complete variable domain (other parts from reference TRBV28 and TRBJ1-1): DVKVTQSSRYLVKRTGEKVFLECVQDMDHENMFWYRQDPGLGLRLIYFSYDVKMKEKGDIPEGYSVSREKKERFSLILESASTNQTSMYLCASSAVTGGFAEAFFGQGTRLTVV.

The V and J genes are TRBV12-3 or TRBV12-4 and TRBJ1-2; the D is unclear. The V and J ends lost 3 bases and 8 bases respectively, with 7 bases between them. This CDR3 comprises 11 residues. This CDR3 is CASSLVEGYTF. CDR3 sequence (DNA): TGTGCCAGCAGTTTGGTGGAGGGCTACACCTTC.

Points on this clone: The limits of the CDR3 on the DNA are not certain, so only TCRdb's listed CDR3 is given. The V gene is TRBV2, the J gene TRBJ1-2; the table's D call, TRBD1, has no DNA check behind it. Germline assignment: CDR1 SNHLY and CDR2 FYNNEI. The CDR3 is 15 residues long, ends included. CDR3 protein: CASSELVGSGATTPF.

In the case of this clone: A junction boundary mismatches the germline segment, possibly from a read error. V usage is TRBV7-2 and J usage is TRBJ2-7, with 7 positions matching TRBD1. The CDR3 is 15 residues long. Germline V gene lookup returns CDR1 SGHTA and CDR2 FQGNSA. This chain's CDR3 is CVSSRGQRSSYEQYF. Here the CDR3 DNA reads TGTGTCAGCAGCCGGGGACAGCGGAGCTCCTACGAGCAGTACTTC.

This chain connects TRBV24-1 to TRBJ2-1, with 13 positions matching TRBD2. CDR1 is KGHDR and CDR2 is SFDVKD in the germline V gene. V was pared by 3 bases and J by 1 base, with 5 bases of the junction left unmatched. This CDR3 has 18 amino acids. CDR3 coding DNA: TGTGCCACCAGTGATCGGACTAGCGGGAGTATTTCCTACAATGAGCAGTTCTTC. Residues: CATSDRTSGSISYNEQFF.

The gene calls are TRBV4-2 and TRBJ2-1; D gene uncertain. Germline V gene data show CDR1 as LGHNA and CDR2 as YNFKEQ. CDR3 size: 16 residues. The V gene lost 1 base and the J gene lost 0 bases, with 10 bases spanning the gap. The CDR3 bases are TGTGCCAGCAGCCAAGTAGACTTGAGCTCCTACAATGAGCAGTTCTTC. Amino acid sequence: CASSQVDLSSYNEQFF.

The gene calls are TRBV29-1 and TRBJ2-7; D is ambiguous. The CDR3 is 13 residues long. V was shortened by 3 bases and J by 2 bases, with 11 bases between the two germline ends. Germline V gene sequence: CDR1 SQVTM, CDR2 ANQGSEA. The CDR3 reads CSVEKQDTYEQYF. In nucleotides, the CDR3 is TGCAGCGTTGAGAAGCAGGATACCTACGAGCAGTACTTC.

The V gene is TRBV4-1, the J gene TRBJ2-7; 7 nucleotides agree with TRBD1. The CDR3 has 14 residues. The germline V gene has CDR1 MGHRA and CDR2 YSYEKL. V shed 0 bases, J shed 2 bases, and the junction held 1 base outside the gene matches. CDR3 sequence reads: CASSQDRGTYEQYF. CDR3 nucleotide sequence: TGCGCCAGCAGCCAAGACAGGGGGACCTACGAGCAGTACTTC.

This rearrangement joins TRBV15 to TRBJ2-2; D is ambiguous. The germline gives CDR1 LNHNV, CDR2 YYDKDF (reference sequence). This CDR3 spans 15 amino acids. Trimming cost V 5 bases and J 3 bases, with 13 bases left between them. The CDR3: CATSSNQRHTGELFF. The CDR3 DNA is TGTGCCACCAGCTCCAATCAGAGGCACACCGGGGAGCTGTTTTTT.

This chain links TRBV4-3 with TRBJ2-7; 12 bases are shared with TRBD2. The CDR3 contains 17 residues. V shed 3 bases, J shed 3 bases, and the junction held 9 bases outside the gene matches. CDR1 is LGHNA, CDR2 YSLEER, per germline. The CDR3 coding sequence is TGCGCCAGCAGCCAGGGACCCGGACTAGCGGGACACTACGAGCAGTACTTC. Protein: CASSQGPGLAGHYEQYF.

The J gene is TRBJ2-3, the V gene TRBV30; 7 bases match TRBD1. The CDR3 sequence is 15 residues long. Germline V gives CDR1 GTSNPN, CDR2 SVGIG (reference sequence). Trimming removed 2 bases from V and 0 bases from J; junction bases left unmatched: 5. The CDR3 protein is CAWSSRGSSTDTQYF. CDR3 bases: TGTGCCTGGAGTAGCAGGGGGTCTAGCACAGATACGCAGTATTTT.

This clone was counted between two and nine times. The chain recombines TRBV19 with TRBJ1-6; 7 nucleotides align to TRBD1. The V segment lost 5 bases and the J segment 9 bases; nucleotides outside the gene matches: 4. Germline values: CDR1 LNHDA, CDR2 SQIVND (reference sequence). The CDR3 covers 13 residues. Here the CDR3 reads CASSPGGGSPLHF. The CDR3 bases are TGTGCCAGTAGTCCAGGGGGAGGTTCACCCCTCCACTTT.

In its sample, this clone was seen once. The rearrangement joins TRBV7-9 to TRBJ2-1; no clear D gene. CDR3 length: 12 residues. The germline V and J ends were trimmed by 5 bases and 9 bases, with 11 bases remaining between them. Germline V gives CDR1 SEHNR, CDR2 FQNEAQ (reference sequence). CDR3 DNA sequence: TGTGCCAGCAGCCCCCCCAGGCTTGAGCAGTTCTTC. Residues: CASSPPRLEQFF.